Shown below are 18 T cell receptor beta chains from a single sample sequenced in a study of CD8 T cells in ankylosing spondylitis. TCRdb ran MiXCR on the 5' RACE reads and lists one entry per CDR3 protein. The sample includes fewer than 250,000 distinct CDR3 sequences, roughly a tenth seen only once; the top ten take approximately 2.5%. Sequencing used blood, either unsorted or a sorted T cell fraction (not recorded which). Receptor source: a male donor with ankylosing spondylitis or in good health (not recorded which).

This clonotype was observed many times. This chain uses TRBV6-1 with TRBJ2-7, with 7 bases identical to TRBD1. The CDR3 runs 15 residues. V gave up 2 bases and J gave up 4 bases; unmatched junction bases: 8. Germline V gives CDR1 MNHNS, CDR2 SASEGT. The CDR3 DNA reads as TGTGCCAGCAGTGAACCAAGACAGGGCTGGTACGAGCAGTACTTC. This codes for CASSEPRQGWYEQYF.

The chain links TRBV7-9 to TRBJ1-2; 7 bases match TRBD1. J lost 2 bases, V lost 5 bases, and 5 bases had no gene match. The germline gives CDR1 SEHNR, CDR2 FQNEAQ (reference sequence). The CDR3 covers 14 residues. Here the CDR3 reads CASSPQTGNYGYTF. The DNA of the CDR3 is TGTGCCAGCAGCCCCCAGACAGGGAACTATGGCTACACCTTC.

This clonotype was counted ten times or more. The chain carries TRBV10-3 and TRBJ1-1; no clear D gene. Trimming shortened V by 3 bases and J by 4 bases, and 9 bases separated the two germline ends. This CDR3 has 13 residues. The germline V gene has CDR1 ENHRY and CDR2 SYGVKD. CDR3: CAISERVGTEAFF. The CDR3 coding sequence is TGTGCCATCAGTGAACGGGTAGGCACTGAAGCTTTCTTT.

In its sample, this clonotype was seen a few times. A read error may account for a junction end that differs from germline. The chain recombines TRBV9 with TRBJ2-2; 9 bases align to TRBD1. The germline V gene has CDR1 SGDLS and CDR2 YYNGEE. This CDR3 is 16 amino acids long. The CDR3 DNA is TGTGTCAGCAGCGTGCATGACAGGGGGTGGGCCGGGGAGCTGTTTTTT. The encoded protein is CVSSVHDRGWAGELFF.

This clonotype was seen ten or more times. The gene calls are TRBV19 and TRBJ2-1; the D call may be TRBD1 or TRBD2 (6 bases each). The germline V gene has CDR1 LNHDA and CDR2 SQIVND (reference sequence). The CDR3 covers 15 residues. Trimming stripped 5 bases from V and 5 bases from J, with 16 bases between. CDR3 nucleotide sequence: TGTGCCAGTAGTGTCAGGGGAGGTGGGCACAATGAGCAGTTCTTC. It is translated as CASSVRGGGHNEQFF.

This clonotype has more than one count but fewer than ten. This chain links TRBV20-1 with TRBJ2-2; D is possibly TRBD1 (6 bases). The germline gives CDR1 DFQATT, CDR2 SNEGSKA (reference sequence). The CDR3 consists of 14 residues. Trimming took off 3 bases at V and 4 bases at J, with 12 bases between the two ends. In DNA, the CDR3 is TGCAGTGCTAGCCTTACAGGGACCACCGGGGAGCTGTTTTTT. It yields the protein CSASLTGTTGELFF.

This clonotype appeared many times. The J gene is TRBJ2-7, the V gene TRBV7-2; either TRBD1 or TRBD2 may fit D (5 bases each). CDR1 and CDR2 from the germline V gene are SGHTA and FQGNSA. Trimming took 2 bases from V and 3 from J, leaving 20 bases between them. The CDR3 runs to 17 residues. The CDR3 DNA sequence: TGTGCCAGCAGCTTAAGGGGCGAGGGCAGGGTGATCTACGAGCAGTACTTC. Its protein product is CASSLRGEGRVIYEQYF.

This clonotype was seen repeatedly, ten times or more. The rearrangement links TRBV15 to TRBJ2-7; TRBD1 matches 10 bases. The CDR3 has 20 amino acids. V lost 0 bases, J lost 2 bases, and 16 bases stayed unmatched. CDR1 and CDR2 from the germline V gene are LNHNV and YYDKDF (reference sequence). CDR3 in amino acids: CATSRDPSYLRDRGPYEQYF. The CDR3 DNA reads TGTGCCACCAGCAGAGACCCTTCATACCTCCGGGACAGGGGACCCTACGAGCAGTACTTC.

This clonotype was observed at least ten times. The CDR3 DNA is TGTGCCAGCAGTGGGGGGTCGAACACTGAAGCTTTCTTT. Protein product: CASSGGSNTEAFF. The chain has TRBV12-3 or TRBV12-4 and TRBJ1-1; maybe TRBD1 (5 bases). Trimming took off 5 bases at V and 1 base at J, with 8 bases between the two ends. CDR3 length: 13 residues.

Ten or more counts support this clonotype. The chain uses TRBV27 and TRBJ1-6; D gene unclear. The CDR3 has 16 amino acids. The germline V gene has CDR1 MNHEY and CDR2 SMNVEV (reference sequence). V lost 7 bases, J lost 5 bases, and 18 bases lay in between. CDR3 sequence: CASKGPGGIDNSPLHF. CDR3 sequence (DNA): TGTGCCAGCAAGGGCCCAGGAGGGATAGATAATTCACCCCTCCACTTT.

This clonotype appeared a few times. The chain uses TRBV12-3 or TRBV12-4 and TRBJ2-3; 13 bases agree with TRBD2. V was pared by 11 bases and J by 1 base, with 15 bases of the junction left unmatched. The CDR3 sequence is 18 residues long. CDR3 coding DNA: TGTGCCTCAAGACTAGCGGGAGGCCAGGGGGGAGGCACAGATACGCAGTATTTT. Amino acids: CASRLAGGQGGGTDTQYF.

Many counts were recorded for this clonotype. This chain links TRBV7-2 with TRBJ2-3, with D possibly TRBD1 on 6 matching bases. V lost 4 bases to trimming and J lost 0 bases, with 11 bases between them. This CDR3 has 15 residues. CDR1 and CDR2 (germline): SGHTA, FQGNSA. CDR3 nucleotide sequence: TGTGCCAGCAGCTCGACAGGTGCTAGCACAGATACGCAGTATTTT. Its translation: CASSSTGASTDTQYF.

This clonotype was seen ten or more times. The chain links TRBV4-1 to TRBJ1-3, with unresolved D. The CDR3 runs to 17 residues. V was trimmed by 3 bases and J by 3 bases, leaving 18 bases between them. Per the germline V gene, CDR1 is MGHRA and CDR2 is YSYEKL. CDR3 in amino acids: CASSHPRGQKFGNTIYF. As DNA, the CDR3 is TGCGCCAGCAGCCACCCACGCGGGCAGAAGTTTGGAAACACCATATATTTT.

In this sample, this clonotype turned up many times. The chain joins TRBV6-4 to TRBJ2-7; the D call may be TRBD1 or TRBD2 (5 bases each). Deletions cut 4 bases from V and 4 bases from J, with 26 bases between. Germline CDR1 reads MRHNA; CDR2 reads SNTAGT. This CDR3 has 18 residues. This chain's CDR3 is CASSGVVRDEGPRYEQYF. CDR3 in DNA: TGTGCCAGCAGTGGAGTTGTTCGGGACGAGGGTCCAAGGTACGAGCAGTACTTC.

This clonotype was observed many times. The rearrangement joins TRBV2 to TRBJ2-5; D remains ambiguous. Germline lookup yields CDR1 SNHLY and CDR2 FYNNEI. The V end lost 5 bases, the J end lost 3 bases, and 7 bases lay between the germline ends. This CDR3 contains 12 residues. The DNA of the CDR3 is TGTGCCAGCAGTTGGGGAAAAGAGACCCAGTACTTC. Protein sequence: CASSWGKETQYF.

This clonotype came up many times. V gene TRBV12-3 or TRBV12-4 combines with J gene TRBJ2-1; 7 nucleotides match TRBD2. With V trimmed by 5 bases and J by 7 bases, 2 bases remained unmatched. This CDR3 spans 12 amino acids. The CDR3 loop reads CASSRGGNEQFF. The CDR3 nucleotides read TGTGCCAGCAGTCGCGGGGGTAATGAGCAGTTCTTC.

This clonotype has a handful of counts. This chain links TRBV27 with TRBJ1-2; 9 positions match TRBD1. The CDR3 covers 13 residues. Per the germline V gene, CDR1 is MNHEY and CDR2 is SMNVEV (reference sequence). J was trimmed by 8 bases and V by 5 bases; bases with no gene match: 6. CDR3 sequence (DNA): TGTGCCAGCAGTCAAAGACAGGGGGGAGGCTACACCTTC. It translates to CASSQRQGGGYTF.

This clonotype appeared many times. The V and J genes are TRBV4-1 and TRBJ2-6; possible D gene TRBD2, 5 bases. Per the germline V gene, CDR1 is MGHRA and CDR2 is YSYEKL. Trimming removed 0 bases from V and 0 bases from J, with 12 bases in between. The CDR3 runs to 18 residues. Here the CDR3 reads CASSQEVPGYSGANVLTF. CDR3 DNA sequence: TGCGCCAGCAGCCAAGAAGTGCCGGGATACTCTGGGGCCAACGTCCTGACTTTC.